These 19 T cell receptor delta chains share one sample of origin, sequenced in a study of human gamma delta and Vdelta1 T cells. TCRdb repeated clone calling on the PCR reads with CATT. The repertoire includes over 5,500 delta-chain clones, approximately 40% of them detected once, and roughly 6.4% sits in the top ten. The antigens for these receptors are not known. Sequencing input: Vdelta1 gamma-delta T cells from blood grown in culture (DOT cells). The receptors come from a human donor in good health.

This clone is termed medium-sized. This rearrangement joins TRDV1 to TRDJ1; possibly TRDD2 or TRDD3 for D (7 bases each). Germline CDR1 is TSWWSYY and CDR2 is QGS. Trimming shortened V by 0 bases and J by 0 bases, and 38 bases separated the two germline ends. The CDR3 has 25 residues. This CDR3 is CALGELSYSGGKHENPCGYTDKLIF. The CDR3 nucleotides read TGTGCTCTTGGGGAACTTTCCTACTCTGGGGGGAAGCACGAGAACCCTTGTGGGTACACCGATAAACTCATCTTT.

This clone occurred once. The chain employs TRDV1 and TRDJ1, with D tentatively TRDD3 (5 bases). The V gene lost 8 bases and the J gene lost 0 bases, with 43 bases spanning the gap. Germline-derived CDR1 and CDR2 are TSWWSYY and QGS. This CDR3 comprises 24 residues. CDR3 sequence: CALLPNSTPTPPNWYLAYTDKLIF. In DNA form, the CDR3 reads TGTGCTCTTCTACCGAACTCAACCCCGACGCCTCCCAACTGGTACTTGGCCTACACCGATAAACTCATCTTT.

This rearrangement joins TRDV1 to TRDJ1; TRDD3 matches 11 bases. The CDR3 is made up of 21 amino acids. After removal of 1 base from V and 0 bases from J, the junction contained 16 bases not matched to a gene. Germline assignment: CDR1 TSWWSYY and CDR2 QGS. CDR3 DNA sequence: TGTGCTCTTGGGGAACCCCCCGTACTGGGGGATATCACCGGGCACACCGATAAACTCATCTTT. It encodes CALGEPPVLGDITGHTDKLIF.

V gene TRDV1 combines with J gene TRDJ1; 8 bases align to TRDD3. The CDR3 spans 18 residues. V dropped 4 bases and J dropped 1; count of bases not matched to a gene: 14. Germline V gene data show CDR1 as TSWWSYY and CDR2 as QGS. The CDR3 DNA reads TGTGCTCTTGGGGTCTTCCACCCCCCTGGGGGACCCACCGATAAACTCATCTTT. Its translation: CALGVFHPPGGPTDKLIF.

Points on this clone: A much larger clone is a single base away; this may be a read error. The same CDR3 can be traced to other DNA sequences in this sample. This sequence joins TRDV1 and TRDJ1; 7 bases agree with TRDD3. Germline CDR1 reads TSWWSYY; CDR2 reads QGS. The length of the CDR3 is 19 residues. After removal of 1 base from V and 4 bases from J, the junction contained 18 bases not matched to a gene. CDR3 coding DNA: TGTGCTCTTGGGGAACAAGGATTCCGGGGGCTGGGGGGCCTCGATAAACTCATCTTT. As protein: CALGEQGFRGLGGLDKLIF.

The chain combines TRDV1 with TRDJ1; 11 bases align to TRDD3. This CDR3 is 22 amino acids long. Per the germline V gene, CDR1 is TSWWSYY and CDR2 is QGS. V lost 0 bases to trimming and J lost 2 bases; unmatched junction nucleotides: 20. The CDR3: CALGELPRKPVLGDSWTDKLIF. The CDR3, as DNA: TGTGCTCTTGGGGAACTCCCGCGGAAACCCGTACTGGGGGATAGTTGGACCGATAAACTCATCTTT.

In its sample, this clone is medium-sized (0.01 to 0.1%). This chain connects TRDV1 to TRDJ1; 9 nucleotides align to TRDD3. CDR1 TSWWSYY and CDR2 QGS come from the germline V gene. This CDR3 has 19 residues. Trimming took 0 bases from V and 7 from J; bases not matched to a gene: 18. CDR3 sequence (DNA): TGTGCTCTTGGGGAACTTTTCCGGGTGGGGGATAACTCTCCTCTTAAACTCATCTTT. Amino acid sequence: CALGELFRVGDNSPLKLIF.

In the case of this clone: A much larger clone differs by one base, so this may be a read error. The V gene is TRDV1, the J gene TRDJ1, with TRDD3 matching over 8 bases. Germline assignment: CDR1 TSWWSYY and CDR2 QGS. This CDR3 has 19 amino acids. This chain's CDR3 is CALGDLTVYWGSLTGKLIF. CDR3 in DNA: TGTGCTCTTGGGGATCTTACGGTGTACTGGGGGTCCCTCACCGGTAAACTCATCTTT.

The chain couples TRDV1 to TRDJ1; TRDD3 aligns across 10 bases. After removal of 5 bases from V and 2 bases from J, the junction contained 17 bases not matched to a gene. The CDR3 is made up of 19 amino acids. CDR1 is TSWWSYY and CDR2 is QGS in the germline V gene. DNA for the CDR3: TGTGCTCTTGGGAAAGGGCCGGTACTGGGGGATTTATTTACCGATAAACTCATCTTT. Translated, it gives CALGKGPVLGDLFTDKLIF.

This clone was detected only a few times. The V gene is TRDV1, the J gene TRDJ1, with D possibly TRDD3 on 6 matching bases. V was cut by 3 bases and J by 0 bases, with 17 bases left in between. CDR3 size: 17 residues. Germline V gene lookup returns CDR1 TSWWSYY and CDR2 QGS. In DNA, the CDR3 is TGTGCTCTTGGGGATAAGGCGGGGGGACTGTACACCGATAAACTCATCTTT. Encoded protein: CALGDKAGGLYTDKLIF.

This clone appeared a few times. J is TRDJ1 and V is TRDV1, with D unresolved. This CDR3 comprises 17 residues. CDR1 TSWWSYY and CDR2 QGS come from the germline V gene. Trimming cost V 0 bases and J 0 bases, with 14 bases left between them. The CDR3 DNA reads as TGTGCTCTTGGGGAACTATTATTGAGACAGAACACCGATAAACTCATCTTT. It is translated as CALGELLLRQNTDKLIF.

The rearrangement uses TRDV1 and TRDJ1; 9 nucleotides align to TRDD3. This CDR3 contains 17 residues. From germline, CDR1 is TSWWSYY and CDR2 QGS. V lost 4 bases to trimming and J lost 1 base; unmatched junction nucleotides: 10. CDR3 protein: CALGVLPRGYGTDKLIF. The CDR3 DNA sequence: TGTGCTCTTGGGGTCCTACCACGGGGATACGGCACCGATAAACTCATCTTT.

Of note for this clone: At one end, the junction sequence differs from germline, possibly due to a read error. The chain recombines TRDV1 with TRDJ1, with D perhaps TRDD3 (5 bases). The CDR3 totals 18 residues. Per germline, CDR1 TSWWSYY and CDR2 QGS. The CDR3, as DNA: TGTGCTCTTGGGGAACTTAGCGTGGATCCCCCAAGGGAGGATAGACTCATCTTT. This codes for CALGELSVDPPREDRLIF.

This clone was recorded a few times. The V and J genes are TRDV1 and TRDJ1; a possible D gene is TRDD3 (6 bases). Germline V gene lookup returns CDR1 TSWWSYY and CDR2 QGS. CDR3 length equals 20 residues. The V and J ends lost 1 base and 0 bases respectively, with 24 bases between them. Written as DNA, the CDR3 is TGTGCTCTTGGGGAACGGGTTCCCCGGATACTAGTTGGGTACACCGATAAACTCATCTTT. Translated, it gives CALGERVPRILVGYTDKLIF.

The chain joins TRDV1 to TRDJ1, with D hard to call. V lost 2 bases and J 1 base, leaving 14 bases between the germline ends. Per the germline V gene, CDR1 is TSWWSYY and CDR2 is QGS. This CDR3 comprises 16 residues. The CDR3 nucleotides are TGTGCTCTTGGGGAATCAACCATAGGGGTCACCGATAAACTCATCTTT. Protein sequence: CALGESTIGVTDKLIF.

By its share, this clone is medium-sized (0.01 to 0.1%). The chain couples TRDV1 to TRDJ1; TRDD3 aligns across 10 bases. This CDR3 region has 17 residues. J gave up 1 base and V 4 bases, and 9 bases lay outside the gene matches. Germline V gene data show CDR1 as TSWWSYY and CDR2 as QGS. The CDR3 protein is CALGVNWGIKGTDKLIF. The CDR3 region has the DNA TGTGCTCTTGGGGTTAACTGGGGGATTAAAGGCACCGATAAACTCATCTTT.

A word on this clone: The sample has other DNA sequences that encode this CDR3 too. This rearrangement joins TRDV1 to TRDJ4; 12 bases match TRDD3. V gave up 0 bases and J gave up 2 bases; unmatched junction bases: 13. Germline lookup yields CDR1 TSWWSYY and CDR2 QGS. The CDR3 contains 19 residues. The chain's CDR3 is CALGELLGDTLQAERPLIF. Written as DNA, the CDR3 is TGTGCTCTTGGGGAACTGCTGGGGGATACGCTACAGGCTGAGAGACCCCTGATCTTT.

In its sample, this clone is medium-sized (0.01 to 0.1%). The V and J genes are TRDV1 and TRDJ1, with D possibly TRDD3 on 6 matching bases. Trimming left V 0 bases short and J 2 bases short, with 19 bases between. CDR1 is TSWWSYY and CDR2 is QGS in the germline V gene. The CDR3 sequence is 18 residues long. The CDR3 here is CALGELRSTGTRTDKLIF. Written as DNA, the CDR3 is TGTGCTCTTGGGGAACTAAGAAGTACTGGGACACGAACCGATAAACTCATCTTT.

The chain couples TRDV1 to TRDJ1; D unclear. V shed 5 bases and J shed 6 bases, with 22 bases lying between them. This CDR3 comprises 16 residues. The germline CDR1 and CDR2 sequences are TSWWSYY and QGS. The CDR3 coding sequence is TGTGCTCTTGGGTCCCCAGCCGTATTTTCGCCCAATAAACTCATCTTT. Protein sequence: CALGSPAVFSPNKLIF.